Presented here are 4 T cell receptor beta chains from one specimen sequenced in a study of blood T cell repertoires in COVID-19. Sequencing used immunoSEQ multiplex PCR; TCRdb keeps in-frame clones, though not all of them. The sample has about 260,000 clones, 85% to 90% seen once. The sample taken for sequencing was PBMCs or T cells enriched from blood (not recorded which). These receptors all come from a woman aged 30 to 39 with acute COVID-19.

This clone was detected a few times. This chain uses TRBV7-2 with TRBJ1-2, with a possible D match to TRBD1 (5 bases). Germline-derived CDR1 and CDR2 are SGHTA and FQGNSA. Trimming cost V 1 base and J 4 bases, with 10 bases left between them. This CDR3 has 14 amino acids. The CDR3 here is CASSLVGGVYGYTF. CDR3 in DNA: TGTGCCAGCAGCTTAGTCGGGGGGGTCTATGGCTACACCTTC.

The V call is TRBV11-2, the J call TRBJ2-3, with 12 positions matching TRBD2. V shed 5 bases and J 0 bases; nucleotides not matched to a gene: 12. Germline CDR1 is SGHAT and CDR2 is FQNNGV. The CDR3 length is 19 residues. CDR3 sequence: CASSPNHGLAGGSTDTQYF. The CDR3 coding sequence is TGTGCCAGCAGCCCCAACCACGGGCTAGCGGGAGGGAGCACAGATACGCAGTATTTT. Full variable domain (missing parts from reference TRBV11-2 and TRBJ2-3): EAGVAQSPRYKIIEKRQSVAFWCNPISGHATLYWYQQILGQGPKLLIQFQNNGVVDDSQLPKDRFSAERLKGVDSTLKIQPAKLEDSAVYLCASSPNHGLAGGSTDTQYFGPGTRLTVL.

This clone was recorded only once. This rearrangement joins TRBV6-5 to TRBJ1-3, with D perhaps TRBD1 (6 bases). The CDR3 totals 14 residues. Per the germline V gene, CDR1 is MNHEY and CDR2 is SVGAGI. The V gene lost 10 bases and the J gene lost 0 bases, with 13 bases spanning the gap. This chain's CDR3 is CATRQANSGNTIYF. Written as DNA, the CDR3 is TGTGCCACCAGACAGGCGAACTCTGGAAACACCATATATTTT.

The chain links TRBV21-1 to TRBJ1-1; the table's D call of TRBD1 was not tested on the DNA. TRBV21-1 constitutes a pseudogene. This CDR3 has 17 residues. The CDR3 protein is CASSKVGATRANRASFF. The DNA of the CDR3 is TGTGCCAGCAGCAAAGTCGGAGCGACCAGGGCGAACAGGGCCTCTTTCTTT.